The TCR beta chain described here comes from a study of blood T cell repertoires in COVID-19 (dated by TCRdb to 2018 to 2021). About the full investigation: Collaborator samples came from the United States, Italy and Spain and covered acute and convalescent phases of COVID-19. The samples were drawn from the first 160 participants of the ongoing ImmuneRACE study and from some 1,300 subjects provided by 6 global collaborators. The prospective study material was composed of cDNA or gDNA derived from T cells, B-cell-depleted T cells, or PBMCs. The dataset comprised deeply sampled blood TCRbeta repertoires from subjects exposed to, actively infected with, or recovered from COVID-19. A de-identified subject ID, COVID-19 status, age in years and sex were almost always included in the sample metadata. Where available, HLA class I and class II types were obtained from metadata supplied by the sample provider rather than from assay-based typing. The repertoires were made available in a free public database intended to serve as a resource for research on the immune response to SARS-CoV-2. Overall results and qualifications from the work: The amount of clinical and demographic metadata varied by source and participant and was provided uncurated.

A second Seattle source provided samples from volunteer blood donors who had recovered from COVID-19. Each collaborating institution followed its own protocols to collect whole blood in K2EDTA tubes. For TCRbeta analysis, collaborators shipped samples as frozen whole blood, isolated PBMCs, or DNA extracted from either of those sample types. A remark on this clone: What this receptor recognizes is not known. Per-base quality was not reported, and no clone a single base away is much larger than it.

TCRbeta CDR3 regions were amplified from genomic DNA using the immunoSEQ Assay, a bias-controlled multiplex PCR. As for the authors' bioinformatics: The number of nucleated cells in each sample was estimated by amplification of reference gene primers within the assay. Sequence reads were collapsed and filtered to measure the absolute abundance of every unique TCRbeta CDR3 rearrangement. For each sample, productive Simpson clonality was calculated as the square root of Simpson's diversity index over productive rearrangements. TCRdb obtained this table from immuneACCESS and retained in-frame rearrangements with V and J assigned. These tables miss some clones; where compared with another copy, unresolved V genes account for less than half of the shortfall, and the remainder is unexplained. D and trimming come from the DNA, and the V and J calls and clone size come from that table. The sample records roughly 260,000 clones, more than 75% of which are singletons. The biggest ten clones account for 8.5% to 10% of the sample.

Per the germline V gene (reference sequence), MNHNY is the CDR1 and SVGAGI is the CDR2. V is cut back by 2 bases and J by 8 bases, with 3 bases in the junction unmatched. Including cysteine and phenylalanine, the CDR3 has 14 amino acids. Only CDR3 DNA remains: 42 bases, in frame from the first base. The clonotype originates from a man aged 40-49 years who had recovered from COVID-19. Source material: peripheral blood. This sequence uses TRBV6-6 and TRBJ2-1; 10 bases in the middle match TRBD2. The nucleotides are TGTGCCAGCAGTTACAAGCGGGGGGGCGATGAGCAGTTCTTC. Its protein product is CASSYKRGGDEQFF.